The 17 T cell receptor beta chains below come from one sample, sequenced in a study of shared clonotypes between healthy human individuals. Produced via immunoSEQ multiplex PCR; TCRdb's table is partial and in-frame only. The sample carries a few million clones, 85% to 95% recorded once. Sequenced: naive CD4+ T cells from PBMCs. Subset reported: CD45RA+ positively selected. All receptors derive from a man between 18 and 29 years old in good health. Some clones in this sample may be carry-over from other donors' samples.

V and J are TRBV5-1 and TRBJ2-3; 8 nucleotides match TRBD2. V lost 3 bases to trimming and J lost 4 bases; unmatched junction nucleotides: 7. From germline, CDR1 is SGHRS and CDR2 YFSETQ. This CDR3 has 15 amino acids. The CDR3 region is CASSSIAGYADTQYF. The DNA of the CDR3 is TGCGCCAGCAGCTCCATAGCGGGATATGCAGATACGCAGTATTTT.

In the case of this clone: In the same sample, other DNA sequences code for this CDR3. The chain couples TRBV5-6 to TRBJ2-3; either TRBD1 or TRBD2 may supply D (5 bases each). CDR1 SGHDT and CDR2 YYEEEE come from the germline V gene. Trimming removed 1 base at V and 9 bases at J, with 6 bases between. CDR3 size: 11 residues. CDR3 sequence: CASSLRDTQYF. The DNA of the CDR3 is TGTGCCAGCAGCTTGCGGGACACGCAGTATTTT.

V is TRBV7-9 and J is TRBJ1-4, with D maybe TRBD1 (5 bases). The CDR3 extends over 12 amino acids. The germline gives CDR1 SEHNR, CDR2 FQNEAQ (reference sequence). Trimming left V 8 bases short and J 8 bases short, with 12 bases between. CDR3 DNA: TGTGCCAGCCGAGGGGCACCCGAAAAACTGTTTTTT. Its translation is CASRGAPEKLFF.

The CDR3, as DNA: TGTGCCAGCAGACTAGGCGGGAGGCCCTACGAGCAGTACTTC. Protein product: CASRLGGRPYEQYF. The chain recombines TRBV28 with TRBJ2-7; TRBD2 matches 8 bases. J gave up 2 bases and V 6 bases, and 6 bases lay outside the gene matches. CDR1 MDHEN and CDR2 SYDVKM come from the germline V gene. CDR3 size: 14 residues.

This clone appeared a few times. This rearrangement joins TRBV11-3 to TRBJ1-1; 7 bases are a match to TRBD1. Germline CDR1 SGHNT, CDR2 YENEEA. The CDR3 length is 13 residues. The V and J ends lost 6 bases and 3 bases, in that order; junction bases with no gene match: 4. CDR3 DNA: TGTGCCAGCAGTCGACAGGGCGACACTGAAGCTTTCTTT. It encodes CASSRQGDTEAFF.

The CDR3 loop is CASIPRRAKQQYF. The CDR3 DNA reads as TGTGCCAGCATCCCCCGAAGGGCCAAGCAGCAGTACTTC. J is TRBJ2-7 and V is TRBV28; D gene unclear. Germline values: CDR1 MDHEN, CDR2 SYDVKM. V lost 7 bases and J 8 bases, leaving 18 bases between the germline ends. The CDR3 runs 13 residues. Full variable domain (rest looked up from reference TRBV28 and TRBJ2-7): DVKVTQSSRYLVKRTGEKVFLECVQDMDHENMFWYRQDPGLGLRLIYFSYDVKMKEKGDIPEGYSVSREKKERFSLILESASTNQTSMYLCASIPRRAKQQYFGPGTRLTVT.

Concerning this clone: Distinct nucleotide sequences in the sample also encode this CDR3. The chain uses TRBV5-1 and TRBJ1-2; D is uncertain. Trimming took off 2 bases at V and 0 bases at J, with 5 bases between the two ends. Per germline, CDR1 SGHRS and CDR2 YFSETQ. This CDR3 region has 13 residues. The chain's CDR3 is CASSFGSNYGYTF. The CDR3 DNA reads TGCGCCAGCAGCTTTGGATCTAACTATGGCTACACCTTC.

The chain joins TRBV7-3 to TRBJ2-2; TRBD1 aligns across 9 bases. The J segment lost 7 bases and the V segment lost 4 bases, leaving 4 bases of the junction unmatched. The CDR3 contains 14 residues. Germline V gene sequence: CDR1 SGHTA, CDR2 FQGTGA. CDR3 loop: CASSYTGGDGELFF. CDR3 coding DNA: TGTGCCAGCAGCTATACAGGGGGCGACGGGGAGCTGTTTTTT.

This clone has only one observation. The chain couples TRBV5-1 to TRBJ2-3; weak D call: TRBD1 (5 bases). This CDR3 spans 14 amino acids. Trimming pared 5 bases from V and 4 bases from J, leaving 14 bases between. Germline V lookup: CDR1 SGHRS, CDR2 YFSETQ. DNA of the CDR3: TGCGCCAGCAGGAGGCAGGGAAATGCAGATACGCAGTATTTT. Residues: CASRRQGNADTQYF. Together with reference TRBV5-1 and TRBJ2-3, the CDR3 gives the full variable domain: KAGVTQTPRYLIKTRGQQVTLSCSPISGHRSVSWYQQTPGQGLQFLFEYFSETQRNKGNFPGRFSGRQFSNSRSEMNVSTLELGDSALYLCASRRQGNADTQYFGPGTRLTVL.

The rearrangement joins TRBV5-5 to TRBJ2-7; D unclear. CDR3 length: 16 amino acids. Germline V CDR1 and CDR2: SGHKS, YYEKEE (reference sequence). V was pared by 4 bases and J by 0 bases, with 17 bases between. For the CDR3, the DNA is TGTGCCAGCAGCCCGACACCCTGGCAACTCTCCTACGAGCAGTACTTC. This translates into CASSPTPWQLSYEQYF.

The V gene is TRBV12-5, the J gene TRBJ2-1; 9 nucleotides match TRBD2. This CDR3 comprises 15 residues. Trimming took 0 bases from V and 7 from J; bases not matched to a gene: 4. In germline, CDR1 is LGHNT, CDR2 FRNRAP. This chain's CDR3 is CASGLVAGGGNEQFF. Here the CDR3 DNA reads TGTGCTAGTGGTTTGGTAGCGGGAGGAGGGAATGAGCAGTTCTTC.

CDR3 sequence (DNA): TGTGCCAGCAGCCTACCGACTTATGAAAAACTGTTTTTT. Translated: CASSLPTYEKLFF. The chain joins TRBV28 to TRBJ1-4, with D unresolved. Per the germline V gene, CDR1 is MDHEN and CDR2 is SYDVKM. V was cut by 6 bases and J by 6 bases, with 11 bases left in between. The CDR3 is 13 amino acids. The full variable domain, with the rest looked up from reference TRBV28 and TRBJ1-4, is DVKVTQSSRYLVKRTGEKVFLECVQDMDHENMFWYRQDPGLGLRLIYFSYDVKMKEKGDIPEGYSVSREKKERFSLILESASTNQTSMYLCASSLPTYEKLFFGSGTQLSVL.

This clone appeared once. The V call is TRBV19, the J call TRBJ1-1, with a tentative D call TRBD1 (6 bases). Trimming took 5 bases from V and 5 from J, leaving 18 bases between them. Per germline, CDR1 LNHDA and CDR2 SQIVND (reference sequence). This CDR3 spans 15 amino acids. CDR3 sequence: CASSANHPGETEAFF. In nucleotides, the CDR3 is TGTGCCAGTAGTGCCAACCATCCAGGGGAAACTGAAGCTTTCTTT.

A few counts support this clone. Different DNA sequences within this sample yield the same CDR3. This rearrangement joins TRBV4-1 to TRBJ2-3; the D is unclear. CDR1 and CDR2 from the germline V gene are MGHRA and YSYEKL. Trimming stripped 2 bases from V and 2 bases from J, with 2 bases between. The CDR3 spans 12 residues. The DNA for the CDR3 is TGCGCCAGCAGCCAACCCACAGATACGCAGTATTTT. It specifies CASSQPTDTQYF.

The J gene is TRBJ1-4, the V gene TRBV5-1, with TRBD1 matching over 7 bases. The CDR3 extends over 17 amino acids. Germline V gene sequence: CDR1 SGHRS, CDR2 YFSETQ. Unmatched junction bases numbered 9, after V lost 2 bases and J lost 2 bases. The CDR3: CASSLKRPGGTNEKLFF. Here the CDR3 DNA reads TGCGCCAGCAGCTTAAAACGACCAGGGGGGACTAATGAAAAACTGTTTTTT.

V usage is TRBV7-3 and J usage is TRBJ2-3; 12 bases match TRBD2. Germline V gene sequence: CDR1 SGHTA, CDR2 FQGTGA. The CDR3 is made up of 18 amino acids. Unmatched junction bases numbered 6, after V lost 0 bases and J lost 2 bases. CDR3 sequence: CASSLTPGLAGNTDTQYF. Here the CDR3 DNA reads TGTGCCAGCAGCTTAACCCCGGGACTAGCGGGCAACACAGATACGCAGTATTTT. Based on the CDR3 plus reference TRBV7-3 and TRBJ2-3, the full variable domain is GAGVSQTPSNKVTEKGKYVELRCDPISGHTALYWYRQSLGQGPEFLIYFQGTGAADDSGLPNDRFFAVRPEGSVSTLKIQRTERGDSAVYLCASSLTPGLAGNTDTQYFGPGTRLTVL.

The chain joins TRBV4-1 to TRBJ2-5, with 8 nucleotides matching TRBD2. The CDR3 spans 16 residues. V lost 2 bases to trimming and J lost 3 bases; unmatched junction nucleotides: 8. Germline V CDR1 and CDR2: MGHRA, YSYEKL. For the CDR3, the DNA is TGCGCCAGCAGCCAATCTCTAGCGGGCTACAAAGAGACCCAGTACTTC. It yields the protein CASSQSLAGYKETQYF.